This T cell receptor beta chain was sequenced for a study of blood T cell repertoires in COVID-19. Seattle's enrolled individuals joined amid active infection and were then monitored longitudinally. V trimming: 0 bases; J trimming: 4 bases; junction bases outside the gene matches: 9. Germline CDR1 reads MGHRA; CDR2 reads YSYEKL. The CDR3 runs to 19 residues. In its sample, this clone was seen once. Data came from immunoSEQ multiplex PCR; TCRdb stores just in-frame clones and leaves some out. This sample yields about 350,000 clones, of which roughly 87% are seen a single time; approximately 10% belongs to the top ten.

The chain links TRBV4-1 to TRBJ2-1; TRBD2 matches at 13 bases. The receptor was isolated from a man aged 25-45 years with COVID-19, enrolled during active disease. The material sequenced was peripheral blood. The CDR3 reads CASSQEGLAGARGYNEQFF. The DNA for the CDR3 is TGCGCCAGCAGCCAAGAAGGACTAGCGGGGGCGCGAGGTTACAATGAGCAGTTCTTC.